The T cell receptor (beta chain) under discussion was sequenced for a study of spatial heterogeneity in lung cancer. TCRdb used MiXCR to reprocess the 5' RACE reads, holding one entry per CDR3 protein. Seen here are about 75,000 distinct CDR3 sequences, about an eighth observed once, and the top ten hold 7.2%. Time point given: sample taken at primary tumor resection. Tumor, nontumor lung or frozen PBMC supplied whole RNA, sequenced without sorting. Per germline, CDR1 SGHTA and CDR2 FQGNSA. The CDR3 extends over 15 amino acids. V gave up 5 bases and J gave up 2 bases, with 13 bases separating them. In this sample, this clonotype turned up many times.

This chain links TRBV7-2 with TRBJ2-1; D is tentatively TRBD1 or TRBD2 (5 bases each). The clonotype comes from a male donor with early-stage non-small cell lung cancer. The material was PBMCs, obtained at surgery. This CDR3 reads CASSLGGFAYNEQFF. DNA of the CDR3: TGTGCCAGCAGCCTTGGGGGATTCGCCTACAATGAGCAGTTCTTC.